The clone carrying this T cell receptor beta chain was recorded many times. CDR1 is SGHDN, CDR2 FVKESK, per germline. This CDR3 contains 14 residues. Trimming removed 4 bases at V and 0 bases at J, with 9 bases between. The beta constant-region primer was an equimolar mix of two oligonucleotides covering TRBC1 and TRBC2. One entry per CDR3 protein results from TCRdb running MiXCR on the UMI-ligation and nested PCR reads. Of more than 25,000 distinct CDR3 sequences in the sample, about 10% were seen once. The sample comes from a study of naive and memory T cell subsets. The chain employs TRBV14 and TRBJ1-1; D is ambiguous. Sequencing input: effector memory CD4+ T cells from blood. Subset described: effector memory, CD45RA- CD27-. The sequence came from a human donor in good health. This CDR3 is CASSRAGVNTEAFF. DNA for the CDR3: TGTGCCAGCAGCCGGGCAGGCGTGAACACTGAAGCTTTCTTT.